The 31 T cell receptor beta chains given below trace back to one sample, sequenced in a study of beta chain features in type 1 diabetes (dated by TCRdb to the late 2010s). The library was prepared using the immunoSEQ multiplex PCR assay. The entire amount of isolated RNA was reverse transcribed using the High Capacity cDNA Reverse Transcription Kit, so the sequenced TCRB transcripts were expressed ones. TCRdb took over this immuneACCESS table, retaining in-frame rearrangements with V and J assigned. Such tables are incomplete; in checked studies, under half of the missing clones stem from an unresolved V gene, and the remainder is unexplained. Across this sample there are about 400,000 clones, with roughly 13% seen only once. The top ten clonotypes cover roughly 0.015% of the sample. Sequencing was performed on naive CD4+ T cells from blood. Interpreted using the paper, the cell subset or site label stands for: true naive CD4+ T cells. Receptor source: a man aged 18-30 years in good health.

This clone was seen only a few times. The CDR3 spells CASSSSPREETQYF. The CDR3 DNA follows: TGTGCCAGCAGCTCGTCGCCCCGAGAGGAGACCCAGTACTTC. This chain joins TRBV5-4 and TRBJ2-5; D unclear. Germline V gene lookup returns CDR1 SGHNT and CDR2 YYREEE (reference sequence). The CDR3 has 14 residues. Trimming removed 3 bases at V and 5 bases at J, with 14 bases between.

The rearrangement joins TRBV6-5 to TRBJ1-1, with a weak D call TRBD1 (5 bases). The length of the CDR3 is 14 residues. The V gene lost 6 bases and the J gene lost 4 bases, with 15 bases spanning the gap. Germline CDR1 reads MNHEY; CDR2 reads SVGAGI. CDR3 in amino acids: CASSQGSTRTEAFF. For the CDR3, the DNA is TGTGCCAGCAGCCAGGGCAGCACTCGCACTGAAGCTTTCTTT.

The chain links TRBV9 to TRBJ2-1; TRBD2 is a possible D gene (6 bases). V was trimmed by 1 base and J by 7 bases, leaving 12 bases between them. Germline V lookup: CDR1 SGDLS, CDR2 YYNGEE. The CDR3 sequence is 14 residues long. This chain's CDR3 is CASSVTGARNEQFF. DNA for the CDR3: TGTGCCAGCAGCGTAACGGGAGCACGGAATGAGCAGTTCTTC.

The chain employs TRBV7-9 and TRBJ2-5; TRBD2 agrees at 9 bases. This CDR3 spans 19 amino acids. Germline assignment: CDR1 SEHNR and CDR2 FQNEAQ (reference sequence). With 1 base clipped from V and 3 bases from J, the junction kept 15 bases outside the gene matches. This CDR3 reads CASSLGLAAGGVLKETQYF. The CDR3 DNA is TGTGCCAGCAGCTTAGGATTGGCGGCGGGAGGGGTTTTAAAAGAGACCCAGTACTTC.

This clone was seen more than once but under ten times. The chain is built from TRBV5-1 and TRBJ2-7; 8 nucleotides match TRBD2. The CDR3 consists of 13 residues. From germline, CDR1 is SGHRS and CDR2 YFSETQ. The trim removed 2 bases at V and 4 bases at J, leaving 2 bases unmatched. CDR3 loop: CASSFSGSYEQYF. CDR3 bases: TGCGCCAGCAGCTTCAGCGGGAGTTACGAGCAGTACTTC.

The chain uses TRBV15 and TRBJ2-6, with D perhaps TRBD1 (6 bases). Per germline, CDR1 LNHNV and CDR2 YYDKDF (reference sequence). V gave up 7 bases and J gave up 3 bases, with 22 bases separating them. The CDR3 length is 18 residues. The CDR3 nucleotides are TGTGCCACCAACAATGAGAAGCCCTACAGGGTTGGGGCCAACGTCCTGACTTTC. Encoded protein: CATNNEKPYRVGANVLTF.

This clone has more than one count but fewer than ten. The rearrangement links TRBV10-3 to TRBJ1-2; the match to TRBD1 covers 10 bases. Germline CDR1 is ENHRY and CDR2 is SYGVKD. There are 15 residues in the CDR3. J gave up 5 bases and V 2 bases, and 5 bases lay outside the gene matches. The CDR3 here is CAISEGQGEAYGYTF. Here the CDR3 DNA reads TGTGCCATCAGTGAGGGACAGGGGGAAGCGTATGGCTACACCTTC.

This clone was counted only a few times. The V and J genes are TRBV7-2 and TRBJ2-5, with 8 nucleotides matching TRBD2. The CDR3 extends over 15 amino acids. J was trimmed by 5 bases and V by 4 bases; bases with no gene match: 9. Germline CDR1 is SGHTA and CDR2 is FQGNSA. The CDR3 DNA reads TGTGCCAGCAGCTCTCGCCAGCGGGAGAGGGAGACCCAGTACTTC. This gives the protein CASSSRQRERETQYF.

This rearrangement joins TRBV19 to TRBJ2-3; D gene ambiguous. The CDR3 runs to 16 residues. CDR1 and CDR2 (germline): LNHDA, SQIVND (reference sequence). V was trimmed by 3 bases and J by 2 bases, leaving 15 bases between them. The CDR3 region has the DNA TGTGCCAGTAGTATGTCAGGTTGGCAGACCACAGATACGCAGTATTTT. Protein: CASSMSGWQTTDTQYF. The complete variable domain, with remaining parts taken from reference TRBV19 and TRBJ2-3, reads DGGITQSPKYLFRKEGQNVTLSCEQNLNHDAMYWYRQDPGQGLRLIYYSQIVNDFQKGDIAEGYSVSREKKESFPLTVTSAQKNPTAFYLCASSMSGWQTTDTQYFGPGTRLTVL.

Comment on this clone: The sample contains more than one DNA sequence encoding this CDR3. This chain connects TRBV18 to TRBJ1-6; D unclear. Germline V CDR1 and CDR2: KGHSH, LQKENI. The CDR3 runs to 12 residues. Deletions cut 4 bases from V and 10 bases from J, with 8 bases between. Written as DNA, the CDR3 is TGTGCCAGCTCACAGGGAGACTCACCCCTCCACTTT. Encoded protein: CASSQGDSPLHF.

Concerning this clone: Additional DNA sequences in this sample encode the identical CDR3. This chain links TRBV5-1 with TRBJ2-3, with D tentatively TRBD2 (6 bases). Trimming took 2 bases from V and 0 from J, leaving 10 bases between them. CDR3 length: 15 residues. From germline, CDR1 is SGHRS and CDR2 YFSETQ. CDR3 protein: CASSLERASTDTQYF. The CDR3 coding sequence is TGCGCCAGCAGCTTAGAGCGGGCTAGCACAGATACGCAGTATTTT.

This clone was detected only a few times. This chain links TRBV4-2 with TRBJ2-7; no reliable D call. V lost 0 bases, J lost 1 base, and 10 bases lay in between. The CDR3 has 15 residues. Germline V gene lookup returns CDR1 LGHNA and CDR2 YNFKEQ. CDR3 loop: CASSQDIAQSYEQYF. CDR3 DNA sequence: TGTGCCAGCAGCCAAGATATAGCACAATCCTACGAGCAGTACTTC.

The rearrangement joins TRBV7-2 to TRBJ2-3, with 11 bases identical to TRBD2. V trimming: 2 bases; J trimming: 1 base; junction bases outside the gene matches: 11. Germline CDR1 reads SGHTA; CDR2 reads FQGNSA. This CDR3 comprises 19 residues. The CDR3 reads CASSLWNSGGEWGTDTQYF. The CDR3 nucleotides read TGTGCCAGCAGCTTATGGAATAGCGGGGGGGAATGGGGCACAGATACGCAGTATTTT. Complete variable domain (other parts from reference TRBV7-2 and TRBJ2-3): GAGVSQSPSNKVTEKGKDVELRCDPISGHTALYWYRQSLGQGLEFLIYFQGNSAPDKSGLPSDRFSAERTGGSVSTLTIQRTQQEDSAVYLCASSLWNSGGEWGTDTQYFGPGTRLTVL.

This chain connects TRBV7-2 to TRBJ1-1; D uncertain. The CDR3 has 14 residues. Trimming stripped 4 bases from V and 10 bases from J, with 19 bases between. Germline CDR1 is SGHTA and CDR2 is FQGNSA. CDR3: CASSSSGRLRTAFF. CDR3 bases: TGTGCCAGCAGCTCAAGCGGGCGTTTGCGGACAGCTTTCTTT.

This clone showed up just once. This chain joins TRBV15 and TRBJ2-2; D might be TRBD1 (5 bases). V lost 0 bases and J lost 7, with 18 bases in between. The CDR3 consists of 17 residues. Germline-derived CDR1 and CDR2 are LNHNV and YYDKDF (reference sequence). The CDR3 protein is CATSRDFGGRAGGELFF. Here the CDR3 DNA reads TGTGCCACCAGCAGAGATTTTGGTGGCAGGGCAGGCGGGGAGCTGTTTTTT.

This clone was observed a few times. Compared with germline, one end of the junction differs, possibly owing to a read error. V and J are TRBV7-9 and TRBJ2-1; 8 bases align to TRBD2. The CDR3 spans 18 residues. Germline loops: CDR1 SEHNR, CDR2 FQNEAQ (reference sequence). CDR3 amino acids: CASSVAALAGPSYNEQFF. The CDR3 nucleotides are TGTGCCAGCAGCGTAGCGGCGCTAGCGGGTCCCTCCTACAATGAGCAGTTCTTC.

This clone came up a few times. This rearrangement joins TRBV6-5 to TRBJ2-1; 7 bases match TRBD2. Germline CDR1 MNHEY, CDR2 SVGAGI. The V and J ends lost 6 bases and 5 bases, in that order; junction bases with no gene match: 10. This CDR3 is 15 amino acids long. Here the CDR3 reads CASSKESGIHNEQFF. CDR3 nucleotides: TGTGCCAGCAGCAAAGAGAGCGGGATCCACAATGAGCAGTTCTTC.

The CDR3 coding sequence is TGTGCCAGCAGCACTCGACAGGGGGCGCGAGGCTACACCTTC. This codes for CASSTRQGARGYTF. The chain has TRBV21-1 and TRBJ1-2; TRBD1 is taken as the D call from the table, unchecked against the DNA. TRBV21-1 is noted as a pseudogene. The CDR3 spans 14 residues.

This chain links TRBV7-9 with TRBJ1-4, with D uncertain. V was shortened by 5 bases and J by 1 base, with 14 bases between the two germline ends. Germline V CDR1 and CDR2: SEHNR, FQNEAQ (reference sequence). CDR3 length: 16 residues. This CDR3 is CASSRDPGITNEKLFF. The CDR3, as DNA: TGTGCCAGCAGCCGGGATCCCGGGATAACTAATGAAAAACTGTTTTTT.

This clone was detected a few times. The rearrangement joins TRBV18 to TRBJ2-3; 11 bases fit TRBD2. V was clipped by 0 bases and J by 5 bases; unmatched bases: 4. The length of the CDR3 is 16 residues. Germline V gene lookup returns CDR1 KGHSH and CDR2 LQKENI. The CDR3 nucleotides read TGTGCCAGCTCACCACCCCTAGCGGGAGGAGGAGATACGCAGTATTTT. Its translation is CASSPPLAGGGDTQYF. The whole variable domain, filled in from reference TRBV18 and TRBJ2-3, reads NAGVMQNPRHLVRRRGQEARLRCSPMKGHSHVYWYRQLPEEGLKFMVYLQKENIIDESGMPKERFSAEFPKEGPSILRIQQVVRGDSAAYFCASSPPLAGGGDTQYFGPGTRLTVL.

This clone was recorded a few times. The CDR3 reads CASRPGTSGSSNEQFF. CDR3 coding DNA: TGCGCCAGCAGACCGGGGACTAGCGGGAGTTCAAATGAGCAGTTCTTC. The chain joins TRBV5-1 to TRBJ2-1; 14 bases line up with TRBD2. Germline CDR1 is SGHRS and CDR2 is YFSETQ. The CDR3 runs to 16 residues. Trimming removed 5 bases from V and 7 bases from J; junction bases left unmatched: 8.

This clone was observed a handful of times. The chain joins TRBV4-3 to TRBJ2-7; D is perhaps TRBD1 (6 bases). Germline-derived CDR1 and CDR2 are LGHNA and YSLEER. This CDR3 has 17 amino acids. Trimming removed 0 bases from V and 0 bases from J, with 15 bases in between. CDR3 DNA sequence: TGCGCCAGCAGCCAAGATGGCGGCAGGGGTTACTCCTACGAGCAGTACTTC. Its protein product is CASSQDGGRGYSYEQYF.

The gene calls are TRBV4-2 and TRBJ1-2; D perhaps matches TRBD1 (6 bases). Trimming took 1 base from V and 6 from J, leaving 18 bases between them. The CDR3 covers 16 residues. Germline CDR1 LGHNA, CDR2 YNFKEQ. The CDR3 DNA follows: TGTGCCAGCAGCCAAGGGAGACAGGCCCTGCGGGATGGCTACACCTTC. Protein: CASSQGRQALRDGYTF.

This chain joins TRBV14 and TRBJ2-1, with 8 bases lining up with TRBD2. The junction had 2 bases not matched to a gene; V was cut back by 4 bases and J by 0 bases. The CDR3 covers 15 residues. Germline V gene data show CDR1 as SGHDN and CDR2 as FVKESK. The CDR3 loop is CASSRGRTSYNEQFF. Here the CDR3 DNA reads TGTGCCAGCAGCCGCGGGAGGACCTCCTACAATGAGCAGTTCTTC.

Remarks on this clone: Other DNA sequences within the sample encode an identical CDR3. The chain recombines TRBV30 with TRBJ2-7; D remains ambiguous. The CDR3 consists of 11 residues. The ends were cut back, 1 base at V and 4 bases at J, with 5 bases in the middle. Germline CDR1 is GTSNPN and CDR2 is SVGIG (reference sequence). In DNA, the CDR3 is TGTGCCTGGAGTGGCGTATACGAGCAGTACTTC. Protein sequence: CAWSGVYEQYF.

This clone has just a few counts. The V gene is TRBV6-1, the J gene TRBJ2-6, with 9 bases lining up with TRBD1. This CDR3 spans 15 amino acids. The germline gives CDR1 MNHNS, CDR2 SASEGT. With V trimmed by 6 bases and J by 2 bases, 2 bases remained unmatched. The CDR3 nucleotides read TGTGCCAGCAGCGGGACAGGGACTGGGGCCAACGTCCTGACTTTC. It translates to CASSGTGTGANVLTF.

The DNA for the CDR3 is TGTGCCAGCAGCTTATCTAGGCCGACAGATACGCAGTATTTT. The encoded protein is CASSLSRPTDTQYF. The chain joins TRBV11-2 to TRBJ2-3, with D unclear. The CDR3 has 14 residues. Trimming took off 2 bases at V and 3 bases at J, with 9 bases between the two ends. In germline, CDR1 is SGHAT, CDR2 FQNNGV.

The rearrangement joins TRBV7-8 to TRBJ1-2, with TRBD1 matching 10 bases. Germline lookup yields CDR1 SGHVS and CDR2 FQNEAQ. The CDR3 is 15 amino acids. The V gene end was trimmed by 5 bases and the J gene end by 3 bases; junction bases not matched to a gene: 6. CDR3 loop: CASSPAGTGDYGYTF. The CDR3 DNA reads as TGTGCCAGCAGCCCAGCCGGGACAGGGGACTATGGCTACACCTTC.

The rearrangement links TRBV27 to TRBJ2-7, with D unclear. Trimming removed 4 bases at V and 0 bases at J, with 10 bases between. The CDR3 is made up of 14 amino acids. Germline CDR1 is MNHEY and CDR2 is SMNVEV (reference sequence). The CDR3 loop reads CASSSPGISYEQYF. CDR3 DNA sequence: TGTGCCAGCAGTTCCCCAGGAATCTCCTACGAGCAGTACTTC.

The V call is TRBV4-1, the J call TRBJ2-5; the match to TRBD2 covers 9 bases. Unmatched junction bases numbered 8, after V lost 1 base and J lost 5 bases. The CDR3 consists of 16 residues. Germline V CDR1 and CDR2: MGHRA, YSYEKL. This CDR3 reads CASSQGNSGRMETQYF. In DNA, the CDR3 is TGCGCCAGCAGCCAAGGTAATAGCGGGAGAATGGAGACCCAGTACTTC.

This clone has a handful of counts. This chain joins TRBV10-3 and TRBJ2-7, with 9 bases identical to TRBD1. The V gene end was trimmed by 9 bases and the J gene end by 5 bases; junction bases not matched to a gene: 8. Germline-derived CDR1 and CDR2 are ENHRY and SYGVKD. CDR3 length: 13 amino acids. As DNA, the CDR3 is TGTGCCATACAAACAGGGGGCTACGACGAGCAGTACTTC. Translation gives CAIQTGGYDEQYF.